The source of this T cell receptor beta chain is a study of blood T cell repertoires in COVID-19. Study-wide context: COVID-19 samples, acute and convalescent, were from the United States, Italy and Spain. Nucleic acid was either cDNA or gDNA, and it came from T cells, B-cell-depleted T cells, or PBMCs.

The CDR3 spans 17 residues. The germline V gene encodes CDR1 GTSNPN and CDR2 SVGIG (reference sequence). J gave up 4 bases and V 3 bases, and 12 bases lay outside the gene matches. In the source study's methods: How many nucleated cells were present was estimated from reference gene primer amplification. The data were produced by immunoSEQ multiplex PCR, yet TCRdb's version contains in-frame clones alone and is incomplete. Clone size and the V and J calls come from that table; the DNA yielded D and trimming. The sample includes about 61,000 clones, 87% of them seen just once. The chain couples TRBV30 to TRBJ1-4; the match to TRBD1 covers 9 bases. This receptor was taken from a man aged 80 or over in a cohort sampled during active COVID-19. The sequencing input was peripheral blood. In DNA, the CDR3 is TGTGCCTGGAGCCCCGGACAGGGGCAGGGAGTTAATGAAAAACTGTTTTTT. Translated: CAWSPGQGQGVNEKLFF.